Here is one T cell receptor beta chain with its context. Its target is not known. This entry is derived from a study of T cells in localized non-small cell lung cancer. The study, taken as a whole, reports: Uninvolved adjacent lung had higher T cell clonality than tumor and all other tissues. Owing to sequencing of a solitary tumor region, heterogeneity cannot be discounted.

This CDR3 region has 12 residues. Germline values: CDR1 SQVTM, CDR2 ANQGSEA. Trimming took off 6 bases at V and 1 base at J, with 9 bases between the two ends. Sequencing used immunoSEQ multiplex PCR; TCRdb keeps in-frame clones, though not all of them. The table includes about 78,000 clones, 84% detected once. The source of this sequence is a man aged 40 to 70 with stage I lung adenocarcinoma. The gene calls are TRBV29-1 and TRBJ2-5; tentative D call: TRBD2 (6 bases). The material was peripheral blood, obtained before any cancer treatment. CDR3 protein: CSVGTFQETQYF. In DNA form, the CDR3 reads TGCAGCGTCGGGACTTTCCAAGAGACCCAGTACTTC.